Below, 25 T cell receptor beta chains from the same sample are listed, as sequenced in a study of T cells after yellow fever vaccination. TCRdb independently ran MiXCR on the 5' RACE reads; one entry per CDR3 protein. The sample has more than 350,000 distinct CDR3 sequences; more than 9% are singletons. The specimen was PBMCs, collected on the day of the first yellow fever vaccination. The receptors were sampled from a young man who received the YFV17D yellow fever vaccine.

This clonotype was found once. The V and J genes are TRBV19 and TRBJ1-1; maybe TRBD1 (6 bases). The V end lost 4 bases, the J end lost 4 bases, and 16 bases lay between the germline ends. CDR1 and CDR2 (germline): LNHDA, SQIVND (reference sequence). The CDR3 runs to 15 residues. The CDR3, as DNA: TGTGCCAGTAGTACCTCTTACAGGGCCGGCACTGAAGCTTTCTTT. Its translation: CASSTSYRAGTEAFF.

This chain connects TRBV24-1 to TRBJ2-5; D call uncertain. This CDR3 region has 13 residues. Deletions cut 2 bases from V and 1 base from J, with 4 bases between. Germline-derived CDR1 and CDR2 are KGHDR and SFDVKD. CDR3 nucleotide sequence: TGTGCCACCAGTGATTCGGCCCAAGAGACCCAGTACTTC. Encoded protein: CATSDSAQETQYF.

This clonotype has more than one count but fewer than ten. The chain uses TRBV5-1 and TRBJ2-2; 13 bases fit TRBD2. From germline, CDR1 is SGHRS and CDR2 YFSETQ. The CDR3 covers 17 residues. V was clipped by 1 base and J by 6 bases; unmatched bases: 6. The CDR3 spells CASSLRTSGGRPGELFF. The CDR3 nucleotides are TGCGCCAGCAGCTTGAGGACTAGCGGGGGTCGGCCCGGGGAGCTGTTTTTT.

A few counts support this clonotype. The chain joins TRBV6-2 or TRBV6-3 to TRBJ2-5, with D tentatively TRBD2 (5 bases). This CDR3 contains 15 residues. Germline values: CDR1 MNHEY, CDR2 SVGEGT. V shed 3 bases and J shed 2 bases, with 13 bases lying between them. CDR3 bases: TGTGCCAGCAGTTATCCGACTAATTTACAAGAGACCCAGTACTTC. Translating it yields CASSYPTNLQETQYF.

The chain combines TRBV2 with TRBJ2-1; D could derive from TRBD1 or TRBD2 (5 bases each). Per germline, CDR1 SNHLY and CDR2 FYNNEI. Trimming took 3 bases from V and 0 from J, leaving 12 bases between them. The length of the CDR3 is 16 residues. The CDR3 loop is CASSEGVASSYNEQFF. CDR3 coding DNA: TGTGCCAGCAGTGAGGGGGTCGCGAGCTCCTACAATGAGCAGTTCTTC.

The V and J genes are TRBV5-6 and TRBJ2-7, with TRBD1 matching over 7 bases. The CDR3 consists of 14 residues. Germline V lookup: CDR1 SGHDT, CDR2 YYEEEE. J lost 2 bases, V lost 3 bases, and 5 bases had no gene match. The CDR3 reads CASSSMGQTYEQYF. Here the CDR3 DNA reads TGTGCCAGCAGCTCGATGGGACAGACCTACGAGCAGTACTTC.

The table lists this clonotype with a few counts. The rearrangement links TRBV20-1 to TRBJ2-5, with D perhaps matching TRBD2 (5 bases). Trimming removed 6 bases at V and 11 bases at J, with 25 bases between. The CDR3 loop spans 14 amino acids. The germline CDR1 and CDR2 sequences are DFQATT and SNEGSKA (reference sequence). The CDR3, as DNA: TGCAGTGCCGACCCGAGGGCCGATGTTAGTCCTCAGTACTTC. Translating it yields CSADPRADVSPQYF.

The chain has TRBV4-3 and TRBJ1-4; a possible D gene is TRBD1 (6 bases). V was shortened by 0 bases and J by 4 bases, with 12 bases between the two germline ends. Per germline, CDR1 LGHNA and CDR2 YSLEER. The CDR3 consists of 16 residues. CDR3 bases: TGCGCCAGCAGCCAAGACCGGGGGGCCATTAATGAAAAACTGTTTTTT. Translation gives CASSQDRGAINEKLFF.

The sample holds a few counts of this clonotype. This chain links TRBV12-3 or TRBV12-4 with TRBJ1-1; 9 bases fit TRBD1. The CDR3 length is 13 residues. Trimming took 2 bases from V and 10 from J; bases not matched to a gene: 5. The CDR3 loop is CASSLTGGGGAFF. The CDR3 DNA follows: TGTGCCAGCAGTTTAACAGGGGGCGGAGGAGCTTTCTTT.

This clonotype has only a few counts. This chain joins TRBV28 and TRBJ1-5, with D possibly matching TRBD1 (5 bases). Trimming pared 5 bases from V and 0 bases from J, leaving 11 bases between. Germline V gene sequence: CDR1 MDHEN, CDR2 SYDVKM. The CDR3 length is 15 residues. The CDR3 nucleotides read TGTGCCAGCAGTCCATGGGACTTTAGCAATCAGCCCCAGCATTTT. Translated, it gives CASSPWDFSNQPQHF.

The sample holds a few counts of this clonotype. V gene TRBV15 combines with J gene TRBJ1-5, with D hard to call. Deletions cut 3 bases from V and 7 bases from J, with 7 bases between. Germline V gene data show CDR1 as LNHNV and CDR2 as YYDKDF (reference sequence). CDR3 length: 12 residues. The CDR3 nucleotides are TGTGCCACCAGCAGTGGTTGGCAGCCCCAGCATTTT. Encoded protein: CATSSGWQPQHF.

The rearrangement links TRBV24-1 to TRBJ2-7; 7 nucleotides line up with TRBD1. The CDR3 length is 16 residues. V shed 9 bases and J 0 bases; nucleotides not matched to a gene: 13. Germline-derived CDR1 and CDR2 are KGHDR and SFDVKD. The CDR3: CATSGPTGESSYEQYV. Here the CDR3 DNA reads TGTGCCACCTCCGGACCCACAGGGGAGAGCTCCTACGAGCAGTACGTC.

This clonotype has more than one count but fewer than ten. J is TRBJ2-5 and V is TRBV20-1; 12 bases map to TRBD2. There are 16 residues in the CDR3. Germline loops: CDR1 DFQATT, CDR2 SNEGSKA (reference sequence). Losses at the gene ends were 6 bases for V and 5 bases for J; bases not matched to a gene: 13. The CDR3 loop is CSAEPASGGAEETQYF. CDR3 sequence (DNA): TGCAGTGCAGAGCCGGCTAGCGGGGGGGCGGAGGAGACCCAGTACTTC.

The gene calls are TRBV5-1 and TRBJ2-7; 12 positions agree with TRBD1. The CDR3 spans 17 residues. The germline V gene has CDR1 SGHRS and CDR2 YFSETQ. With V trimmed by 4 bases and J by 6 bases, 14 bases remained unmatched. The CDR3 DNA sequence: TGCGCCAGCAGCGCAGATTCACCGGGACAGGGGGCTGGCGAGCAGTACTTC. Translated, it gives CASSADSPGQGAGEQYF.

V and J are TRBV5-8 and TRBJ2-7; TRBD1 matches 10 bases. Looked up from germline, CDR1 is SGHTS and CDR2 is YDEGEE. Trimming cost V 3 bases and J 3 bases; bases outside gene matches: 9. The CDR3 runs 16 residues. The CDR3 nucleotides read TGTGCCAGCAGCTCGAGGGACAGGGGATCCCTCTACGAGCAGTACTTC. This codes for CASSSRDRGSLYEQYF.

Ten or more counts support this clonotype. The chain is built from TRBV28 and TRBJ2-4; D possibly uses TRBD1 or TRBD2 (5 bases each). The CDR3 runs 15 residues. Germline values: CDR1 MDHEN, CDR2 SYDVKM. V lost 5 bases, J lost 7 bases, and 18 bases lay in between. The CDR3 sequence: CASSPGTPTINIQYF. CDR3 DNA: TGTGCCAGCAGTCCCGGGACCCCAACTATTAACATTCAGTACTTC.

In its sample, this clonotype was seen a few times. V gene TRBV4-3 combines with J gene TRBJ2-3; 9 bases are a match to TRBD2. The germline V gene encodes CDR1 LGHNA and CDR2 YSLEER. This CDR3 is 16 amino acids long. The junction had 3 bases not matched to a gene; V was cut back by 1 base and J by 1 base. The CDR3 sequence: CASSQGAGGGTDTQYF. CDR3 nucleotides: TGCGCCAGCAGCCAAGGAGCGGGGGGAGGCACAGATACGCAGTATTTT.

This sequence joins TRBV6-5 and TRBJ1-1, with D maybe TRBD1 (6 bases). The CDR3 loop spans 17 amino acids. Germline V gene data show CDR1 as MNHEY and CDR2 as SVGAGI. Trimming cost V 4 bases and J 3 bases, with 21 bases left between them. CDR3 bases: TGTGCCAGCAGTTCGATGTGGGCAGGGGCGACTGACACTGAAGCTTTCTTT. This translates into CASSSMWAGATDTEAFF.

The V gene is TRBV20-1, the J gene TRBJ2-1; weak D call: TRBD1 (5 bases). With 1 base removed from V and 5 bases from J, the gap between germline ends came to 27 bases. This CDR3 is 19 amino acids long. The V gene's germline CDR1 is DFQATT and CDR2 SNEGSKA (reference sequence). The CDR3 bases are TGCAGTGCTAGAGGGGCGACAGATCCCGGTTGGGGTCTAAACAATGAGCAGTTCTTC. It yields the protein CSARGATDPGWGLNNEQFF.

This clonotype was seen repeatedly, ten times or more. The chain carries TRBV5-1 and TRBJ1-4; D gene unclear. The V and J ends lost 4 bases and 4 bases respectively, with 14 bases between them. The germline V gene has CDR1 SGHRS and CDR2 YFSETQ. CDR3 length equals 15 residues. The DNA for the CDR3 is TGCGCCAGCAGCCCGAATCAGCGCATTAATGAAAAACTGTTTTTT. Translated, it gives CASSPNQRINEKLFF.

In this sample, this clonotype turned up a few times. The chain carries TRBV12-3 or TRBV12-4 and TRBJ1-1, with D uncertain. The CDR3 has 14 residues. Trimming removed 2 bases at V and 5 bases at J, with 12 bases between. CDR3 in amino acids: CASSLSGKRTEAFF. CDR3 in DNA: TGTGCCAGCAGTTTATCGGGGAAGAGGACTGAAGCTTTCTTT.

The sample holds a few counts of this clonotype. The chain carries TRBV12-3 or TRBV12-4 and TRBJ1-1; the D is unclear. The CDR3 runs 12 residues. Deletions cut 1 base from V and 9 bases from J, with 9 bases between. The CDR3 is CASSLGSVQAFF. For the CDR3, the DNA is TGTGCCAGCAGTTTAGGTTCGGTCCAAGCTTTCTTT.

The table lists this clonotype with a few counts. J is TRBJ2-3 and V is TRBV7-6; D may be TRBD2 (5 bases). The CDR3 totals 13 residues. Deletions cut 4 bases from V and 8 bases from J, with 13 bases between. Germline V gene data show CDR1 as SGHVS and CDR2 as FNYEAQ. The CDR3 spells CASSSITAGTQYF. The CDR3 DNA reads as TGTGCCAGCAGCTCGATTACGGCGGGTACGCAGTATTTT.

This clonotype was picked up many times. The rearrangement joins TRBV7-9 to TRBJ2-1, with no clear D. Germline-derived CDR1 and CDR2 are SEHNR and FQNEAQ (reference sequence). This CDR3 has 14 residues. The ends were cut back, 3 bases at V and 1 base at J, with 7 bases in the middle. The CDR3: CASSLGRSYNEQFF. CDR3 sequence (DNA): TGTGCCAGCAGCTTGGGCAGGTCCTACAATGAGCAGTTCTTC. Drawing the rest from reference TRBV7-9 and TRBJ2-1, the complete variable domain is DTGVSQNPRHKITKRGQNVTFRCDPISEHNRLYWYRQTLGQGPEFLTYFQNEAQLEKSRLLSDRFSAERPKGSFSTLEIQRTEQGDSAMYLCASSLGRSYNEQFFGPGTRLTVL.

The sample holds a few counts of this clonotype. The rearrangement joins TRBV5-1 to TRBJ1-3; the D is unclear. CDR1 and CDR2 from the germline V gene are SGHRS and YFSETQ. This CDR3 has 16 residues. Trimming took off 2 bases at V and 4 bases at J, with 16 bases between the two ends. The CDR3 reads CASSFRQVGSGNTIYF. In DNA, the CDR3 is TGCGCCAGCAGCTTCCGTCAAGTCGGGTCGGGAAACACCATATATTTT.